This paragraph reports one T cell receptor beta chain. What it recognizes is unknown. The repertoire was sequenced with immunoSEQ multiplex PCR; TCRdb's copy has only in-frame clones and lacks some. The sample includes about 28,000 clones, approximately 77% of them seen just once. The time point was: recipient sample about 28 days before transplant, after cytoreduction. The data stem from a study of T cell clonotyping in hematopoietic cell transplantation. Study background: Cytoreduction preceded collection of pretransplant recipient samples.

Study-wide findings and caveats: Without cell sorting, CD4 versus CD8 contributions remain unresolved. Few recipient clonotypes overlapped donors; over 95% were de novo at given depth. Recipient TCR diversity dropped after transplant; expanded clonotypes rose from day 30 to 180.

V lost 2 bases, J lost 4 bases, and 11 bases stayed unmatched. The length of the CDR3 is 16 residues. From germline, CDR1 is SQVTM and CDR2 ANQGSEA. The source material was peripheral blood mononuclear cells, sampled before stem cell transplant. The genes are TRBV29-1 and TRBJ1-1; the match to TRBD1 covers 9 bases. The receptor was derived from a man aged 35 to 55 with acute myeloid leukemia. Some clones in this sample may be carry-over from other donors' samples. Here the CDR3 DNA reads TGCAGCGTTGAATTCGGTCGTACAGGGGGCTTCACTGAAGCTTTCTTT. Its protein product is CSVEFGRTGGFTEAFF.